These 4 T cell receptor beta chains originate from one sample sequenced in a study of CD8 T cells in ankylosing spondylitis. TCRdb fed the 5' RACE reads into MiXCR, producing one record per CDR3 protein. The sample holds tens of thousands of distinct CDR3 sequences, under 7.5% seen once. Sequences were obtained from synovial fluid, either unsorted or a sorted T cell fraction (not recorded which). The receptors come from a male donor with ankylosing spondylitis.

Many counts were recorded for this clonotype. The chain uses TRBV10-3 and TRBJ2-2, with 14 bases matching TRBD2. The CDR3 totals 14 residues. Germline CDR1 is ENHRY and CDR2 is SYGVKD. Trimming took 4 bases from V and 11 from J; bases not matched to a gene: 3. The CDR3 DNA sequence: TGTGCCATCAGTGTGGGACTAGCGGGAGATGAGCTGTTTTTT. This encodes CAISVGLAGDELFF.

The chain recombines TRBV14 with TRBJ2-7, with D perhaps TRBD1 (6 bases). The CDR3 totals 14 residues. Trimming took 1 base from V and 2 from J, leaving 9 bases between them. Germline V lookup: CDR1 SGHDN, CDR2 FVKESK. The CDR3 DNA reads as TGTGCCAGCAGCCAAGCAGGGGAAGCCTACGAGCAGTACTTC. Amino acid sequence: CASSQAGEAYEQYF.

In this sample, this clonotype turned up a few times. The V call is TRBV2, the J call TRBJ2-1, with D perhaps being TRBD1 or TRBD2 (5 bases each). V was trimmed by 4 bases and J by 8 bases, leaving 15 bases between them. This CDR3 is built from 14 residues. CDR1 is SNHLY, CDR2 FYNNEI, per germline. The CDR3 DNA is TGTGCCAGCAGTGTGGGGGTTAGAGTGGATGAGCAGTTCTTC. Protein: CASSVGVRVDEQFF.

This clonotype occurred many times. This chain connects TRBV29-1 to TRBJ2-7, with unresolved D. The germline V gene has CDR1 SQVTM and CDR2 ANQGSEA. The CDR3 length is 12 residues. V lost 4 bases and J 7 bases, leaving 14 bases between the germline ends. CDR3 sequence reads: CSVGMARGEQYF. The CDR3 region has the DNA TGCAGCGTTGGCATGGCCCGTGGGGAGCAGTACTTC.